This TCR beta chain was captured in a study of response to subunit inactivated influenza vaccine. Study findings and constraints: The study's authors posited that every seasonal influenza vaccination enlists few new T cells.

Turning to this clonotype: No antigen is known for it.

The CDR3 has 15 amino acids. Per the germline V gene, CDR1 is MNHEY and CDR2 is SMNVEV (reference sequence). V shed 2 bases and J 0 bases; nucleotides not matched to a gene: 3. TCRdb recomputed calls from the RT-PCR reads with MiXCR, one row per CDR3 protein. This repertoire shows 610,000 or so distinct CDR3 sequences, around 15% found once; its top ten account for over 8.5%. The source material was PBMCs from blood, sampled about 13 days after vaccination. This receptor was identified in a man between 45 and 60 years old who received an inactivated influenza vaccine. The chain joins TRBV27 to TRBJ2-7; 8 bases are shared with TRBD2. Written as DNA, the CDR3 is TGTGCCAGCAGTTTACTCCTAGCGGGCTCCTACGAGCAGTACTTC. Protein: CASSLLLAGSYEQYF.